The sequence of this T cell receptor (beta chain) was determined in a study of glioma-infiltrating T cells. Study-level findings and limits: Tissue and blood shared very few CDR3 sequences. Non-neoplastic patients had below-expected tissue-blood divergence, while all gliomas exceeded expectation.

Many counts were recorded for this clonotype. No antigen is known for it. Germline CDR1 reads SGHVS; CDR2 reads FQNEAQ. This CDR3 is built from 13 residues. V lost 3 bases to trimming and J lost 6 bases; unmatched junction nucleotides: 1. The iRepertoire nested amplicon-rescue multiplex PCR amplified TCR alpha and beta CDR3s from RNA. TCRdb processed the multiplex PCR reads anew with MiXCR; each CDR3 protein has one entry. The table has about 5,700 distinct CDR3 sequences, over 40% seen once; the top ten hold 24%. This receptor was obtained from a human donor with low-grade glioma or glioblastoma, undergoing nonglioma brain surgery, or in good health (not recorded which). The J gene is TRBJ2-7, the V gene TRBV7-8, with 11 nucleotides matching TRBD2. The sample comprised glioma tissue, nonneoplastic brain tissue, or PBMCs (not recorded which). The CDR3 sequence is CASSFLAGGEQYF. The CDR3 DNA sequence: TGTGCCAGCAGCTTTCTAGCGGGAGGCGAGCAGTACTTC.